Listed below are T cell receptor beta chains from one sample, sequenced in a study of blood T cell repertoires in COVID-19. TCRdb keeps only in-frame clones here, not all; method: immunoSEQ multiplex PCR. Among about 130,000 clones, about nine tenths were seen once, and the ten largest hold about an eighth. The sample consisted of peripheral blood. The receptors derive from a woman aged 70-85 years with COVID-19, enrolled during active disease. Each CDR3 is given without its conserved first and last residue. Expanded clones get a size class; other rows say once, few or many, or leave the size out.

j_call	v_call	clone_size	cdr3_length	cdr3_aa
TRBJ1-2	TRBV28	few	11	ASSQTGVYGYT
TRBJ1-6	TRBV6-5	.	12	ASSYTGIQSPLH
TRBJ2-5	TRBV7-8	.	13	ASSPYRPYNGTQY
TRBJ1-2	TRBV28	.	12	ASRTGSSNYGYT
TRBJ1-2	TRBV28	.	12	ASSVTGARYGYT
TRBJ2-5	TRBV6-1	.	13	ASSDNTGRIETQY
TRBJ2-7	TRBV7-2	.	13	ASSYTSGGPYEQY
TRBJ1-1	TRBV10-3	.	12	AISDPDRYTEAF
TRBJ1-1	TRBV7-9	once	16	ASSSPNRGRRVNTEAF
TRBJ2-5	TRBV16	.	9	ASSGEATQY
TRBJ1-2	TRBV6-2/TRBV6-3	.	13	ASSAPTGNNYGYT
TRBJ1-5	TRBV28	.	11	ASNLIQGQPQH
TRBJ2-7	TRBV18	.	11	ASSLTSFDEQY
TRBJ1-2	TRBV30	.	10	AWSLVNYGYT
TRBJ1-1	TRBV28	.	11	ASSPTMNTEAF
TRBJ2-7	TRBV19	.	13	ASSIDSGWSYEQY
TRBJ1-5	TRBV28	.	11	ASSLQIDQPQH
TRBJ1-1	TRBV18	.	12	ASLQGGRFAEAF
TRBJ1-2	TRBV28	.	11	ASSSPSPYGYT
TRBJ2-4	TRBV5-5	.	14	ASSNYPGLSENIQY
TRBJ2-5	TRBV24-1	once	14	ATSDPLAGGLETQY
TRBJ2-7	TRBV5-5	.	13	ASSLAGGIPYEQY
TRBJ2-1	TRBV27	.	16	ASTLNPKDRPAYNEQF
TRBJ2-2	TRBV27	.	11	ASSYWGPGELF
TRBJ2-1	TRBV3-1/TRBV3-2	.	13	ASSRAGQEYNEQF
TRBJ2-3	TRBV10-2	.	14	ASRPHRTGGTDTQY
TRBJ2-5	TRBV5-1	.	13	ASSLGTRTQETQY
TRBJ1-3	TRBV10-3	.	12	AISDRGNGNTIY
TRBJ1-2	TRBV2	.	12	ASSEEGAGGRHT
TRBJ2-2	TRBV30	.	16	AWGRGSLETGETGELF
TRBJ2-2	TRBV7-2	.	12	ASSPGGWSGELF
TRBJ2-2	TRBV19	.	13	ASSTDRANTGELF
TRBJ1-6	TRBV2	.	12	ASQTLRDNSPLH
TRBJ1-6	TRBV15	.	15	ATSRDRGTAYNSPLH